This passage covers 12 T cell receptor beta chains from one sample sequenced in a study of shared clonotypes between healthy human individuals. Data came from immunoSEQ multiplex PCR; TCRdb stores just in-frame clones and leaves some out. The profile shows hundreds of thousands of clones, less than 96% of them singletons. Input material: naive CD4+ T cells sorted from blood. The subset is: CD45RA+ positively selected. The receptors come from a woman between 25 and 40 years old in good health.

The chain employs TRBV18 and TRBJ2-1; weak D call: TRBD2 (5 bases). V was cut by 5 bases and J by 1 base, with 12 bases left in between. The CDR3 is 15 amino acids. The germline gives CDR1 KGHSH, CDR2 LQKENI. CDR3 sequence (DNA): TGTGCCAGCTCAGAGGTGGAGGAGTCCTACAATGAGCAGTTCTTC. Translation gives CASSEVEESYNEQFF.

V is TRBV19 and J is TRBJ2-7, with TRBD2 identical over 12 bases. V shed 5 bases and J 5 bases; nucleotides not matched to a gene: 4. Germline CDR1 is LNHDA and CDR2 is SQIVND (reference sequence). CDR3 length: 14 amino acids. CDR3 residues: CASSPTSGSDEQYF. The CDR3 DNA reads TGTGCCAGTAGTCCGACTAGCGGGAGTGACGAGCAGTACTTC.

The chain recombines TRBV7-2 with TRBJ2-7, with TRBD1 identical over 9 bases. The CDR3 is made up of 14 amino acids. Germline V gene data show CDR1 as SGHTA and CDR2 as FQGNSA. J gave up 7 bases and V 5 bases, and 9 bases lay outside the gene matches. This CDR3 is CASSAQTGQGEQYF. The CDR3 DNA reads as TGTGCCAGCAGCGCCCAGACCGGACAGGGGGAGCAGTACTTC.

This chain links TRBV7-9 with TRBJ2-5; 8 nucleotides match TRBD1. The CDR3 consists of 15 residues. The V gene's germline CDR1 is SEHNR and CDR2 FQNEAQ (reference sequence). V gave up 8 bases and J gave up 5 bases; unmatched junction bases: 13. Here the CDR3 reads CASEALTGGQETQYF. The CDR3 DNA reads TGTGCCAGCGAAGCGCTTACAGGGGGTCAGGAGACCCAGTACTTC.

CDR3 protein: CASSLSGQGLDTQYF. The CDR3 nucleotides read TGTGCCAGCAGCTTAAGCGGGCAGGGGTTAGATACGCAGTATTTT. The chain couples TRBV7-2 to TRBJ2-3; D assignment may be TRBD1 or TRBD2 (6 bases each). V shed 2 bases and J shed 5 bases, with 14 bases lying between them. The CDR3 spans 15 residues. Germline V gene sequence: CDR1 SGHTA, CDR2 FQGNSA.

In its sample, this clone was seen once. The genes are TRBV28 and TRBJ2-7; 8 nucleotides agree with TRBD2. Germline V gives CDR1 MDHEN, CDR2 SYDVKM. The ends lost 6 bases at V and 3 bases at J; junction bases unmatched: 10. The CDR3 extends over 15 amino acids. CDR3 coding DNA: TGTGCCAGCAGACCAAGACTAGCGCCTAACTACGAGCAGTACTTC. Protein: CASRPRLAPNYEQYF.

The rearrangement joins TRBV5-1 to TRBJ1-4; 8 nucleotides match TRBD1. Germline CDR1 and CDR2: SGHRS and YFSETQ. V dropped 4 bases and J dropped 6; count of bases not matched to a gene: 8. This CDR3 is built from 15 residues. CDR3 sequence (DNA): TGCGCCAGCAGCCCCGGACAGGGCGATCATGAAAAACTGTTTTTT. This codes for CASSPGQGDHEKLFF. The complete variable domain, with remaining parts taken from reference TRBV5-1 and TRBJ1-4, reads KAGVTQTPRYLIKTRGQQVTLSCSPISGHRSVSWYQQTPGQGLQFLFEYFSETQRNKGNFPGRFSGRQFSNSRSEMNVSTLELGDSALYLCASSPGQGDHEKLFFGSGTQLSVL.

This clone was counted once. The V gene is TRBV6-1, the J gene TRBJ1-1; D perhaps matches TRBD1 (6 bases). Germline V gene lookup returns CDR1 MNHNS and CDR2 SASEGT. This CDR3 has 13 amino acids. The V end lost 1 base, the J end lost 10 bases, and 13 bases lay between the germline ends. Here the CDR3 reads CASSEDRVGGAFF. CDR3 DNA sequence: TGTGCCAGCAGTGAAGACAGGGTTGGGGGAGCTTTCTTT.

CDR3 nucleotide sequence: TGTGCCAGCTCACCACTACCCCCACAAGGGGCGCTTGGCGAGCAGTACTTC. As protein: CASSPLPPQGALGEQYF. The rearrangement links TRBV18 to TRBJ2-7; D is possibly TRBD1 (5 bases). In germline, CDR1 is KGHSH, CDR2 LQKENI. This CDR3 has 17 amino acids. Trimming removed 1 base at V and 6 bases at J, with 22 bases between.

The chain employs TRBV19 and TRBJ2-5; the match to TRBD2 covers 7 bases. The J call may be in error: the DNA end matches TRBJ2-7 better. The V gene's germline CDR1 is LNHDA and CDR2 SQIVND (reference sequence). This CDR3 has 15 amino acids. The CDR3 DNA sequence: TGTGCCAGTAGTAAACAGGTAGCGGGTTCCTACGAGCAGTACTTC. It yields the protein CASSKQVAGSYEQYF.

This clone was counted between two and nine times. V is TRBV2 and J is TRBJ1-2, with D perhaps matching TRBD1 (5 bases). CDR1 is SNHLY, CDR2 FYNNEI, per germline. This CDR3 is built from 12 residues. The germline V and J ends were trimmed by 6 bases and 6 bases, with 11 bases remaining between them. CDR3 loop: CASRRTINGYTF. As DNA, the CDR3 is TGTGCCAGCAGAAGGACAATTAATGGCTACACCTTC.

V and J are TRBV5-5 and TRBJ2-7; D is perhaps TRBD1 (6 bases). The germline V gene has CDR1 SGHKS and CDR2 YYEKEE (reference sequence). This CDR3 comprises 13 residues. The V gene lost 1 base and the J gene lost 3 bases, with 8 bases spanning the gap. Here the CDR3 reads CASSLNRVYEQYF. For the CDR3, the DNA is TGTGCCAGCAGCTTGAACAGGGTCTACGAGCAGTACTTC.